Below are 5 T cell receptor beta chains sequenced from a single sample in a study of OX40 agonist ivuxolimab in advanced cancers. The repertoire was sequenced with immunoSEQ multiplex PCR; TCRdb's copy has only in-frame clones and lacks some. The sample includes 70,000 to 75,000 clones, roughly 92% seen only once; the top ten take over 0.35%. The sequencing used CD4+ or CD8+ T cells sorted from blood, collected in a trial of the OX40 agonist ivuxolimab. These receptors originate from an adult with an advanced solid tumor such as melanoma, head and neck, liver or kidney cancer.

A few counts support this clone. This sequence joins TRBV4-3 and TRBJ2-3; 10 bases are shared with TRBD2. V lost 0 bases, J lost 6 bases, and 6 bases stayed unmatched. This CDR3 spans 16 amino acids. Germline CDR1 is LGHNA and CDR2 is YSLEER. The CDR3 loop is CASSQEPAGGIDTQYF. Here the CDR3 DNA reads TGCGCCAGCAGCCAAGAACCAGCGGGAGGGATCGATACGCAGTATTTT.

In this sample, this clone turned up once. The CDR3, as DNA: TGTGCCAGCAGCGGTCGGACAACCTTCACTGAAGCTTTCTTT. This sequence encodes CASSGRTTFTEAFF. The chain links TRBV5-6 to TRBJ1-1; D possibly corresponds to TRBD1 (5 bases). CDR3 length: 14 amino acids. Per germline, CDR1 SGHDT and CDR2 YYEEEE. Trimming cost V 4 bases and J 4 bases, with 14 bases left between them.

The rearrangement links TRBV15 to TRBJ2-3; TRBD2 is a possible D gene (5 bases). CDR3 length: 17 residues. Per germline, CDR1 LNHNV and CDR2 YYDKDF (reference sequence). V gave up 1 base and J gave up 11 bases, with 25 bases separating them. In DNA, the CDR3 is TGTGCCACCAGCAGAGGAAGATCGGACCCGGCAGGAGGTGTGCAGTATTTT. Encoded protein: CATSRGRSDPAGGVQYF.

The V call is TRBV7-9, the J call TRBJ2-5; D is possibly TRBD2 (7 bases). This CDR3 contains 14 residues. V was trimmed by 2 bases and J by 4 bases, leaving 11 bases between them. From germline, CDR1 is SEHNR and CDR2 FQNEAQ (reference sequence). DNA of the CDR3: TGTGCCAGCAGCTTACGGGGGGCGGGAGAGACCCAGTACTTC. This sequence encodes CASSLRGAGETQYF.

The chain employs TRBV6-5 and TRBJ2-1; D not resolved. V was clipped by 4 bases and J by 0 bases, with 10 bases between them. The CDR3 is made up of 15 amino acids. CDR1 and CDR2 from the germline V gene are MNHEY and SVGAGI. In nucleotides, the CDR3 is TGTGCCAGCAGTTTTAGGACCAACTCCTACAATGAGCAGTTCTTC. Its protein product is CASSFRTNSYNEQFF.